The entry below describes one TCR beta chain. Its antigen remains unidentified. The data stem from a study of vaccination effects on CD4 cells after COVID-19. Findings and limits, study-wide: Nearly all vaccine-induced clones in healthy recipients recognized only SARS-CoV-2.

At the end of over 8 days of culture, CD4+ T cells were isolated. Vaccine administered to participants consisted of two doses of either BNT162b2 or mRNA-1273. Assay used: immunoSEQ multiplex PCR; TCRdb lists only in-frame clones, some missing. The data contain about 57,000 clones, nearly 80% of them singletons. The CDR3 consists of 18 residues. Germline V gene sequence: CDR1 SQVTM, CDR2 ANQGSEA. Trimming cost V 6 bases and J 1 base; bases outside gene matches: 16. The chain is built from TRBV29-1 and TRBJ1-1; 11 bases line up with TRBD1. The input for sequencing was CD4+ T cells from PBMCs cultured without peptide, taken after COVID-19 vaccination. This clonotype was obtained from a human donor who received a COVID-19 vaccine. CDR3 DNA sequence: TGCAGCGTCGAGGACAGGGGGCGAACTCTCATCCCGAACACTGAAGCTTTCTTT. It encodes CSVEDRGRTLIPNTEAFF.